The table lists the clone carrying this TCR beta chain with a few counts. Its antigen is as yet unknown. The CDR3 loop spans 17 amino acids. The trim removed 6 bases at V and 5 bases at J, leaving 13 bases unmatched. Germline V CDR1 and CDR2: DFQATT, SNEGSKA (reference sequence). This entry is derived from a study of T cells after yellow fever vaccination. About the research overall: Researchers used SMART-Seq v4 Ultra Low Input to prepare fractions that had low cell numbers. Study-level findings and limits: A small proportion of clonotypes was detected in both the CD4 and CD8 compartments. Detected again after the booster were most primary-vaccination clones, at 95% to 97% CD4 and about 90% CD8. Weaker in magnitude, the secondary response showed a faster peak on day 5 versus 15.

TCRdb used MiXCR to reprocess the 5' RACE reads, holding one entry per CDR3 protein. Here the sample spans about 150,000 distinct CDR3 sequences, under 8% being singletons. The specimen was CD4+ T cells sorted from PBMCs, collected 10 days after the yellow fever booster vaccination. The TCR sequence derives from a young man who received the YFV17D yellow fever vaccine. The rearrangement links TRBV20-1 to TRBJ2-5; TRBD2 matches 15 bases. CDR3 loop: CSAPGLAGGIGRETQYF. In DNA, the CDR3 is TGCAGTGCCCCGGGACTAGCGGGAGGAATCGGGCGGGAGACCCAGTACTTC.